The subject of this entry is one T cell receptor (beta chain). Base qualities are not recorded, but no much larger clone differs from it by a single base. Taken from cysteine to phenylalanine, the CDR3 has 12 residues. This entry keeps only the CDR3 DNA: 36 bases, framed from base 1. The germline V gene provides CDR1 SQVTM and CDR2 ANQGSEA. V is pared back by 7 bases and J by 4 bases, with 13 bases lying between the germline termini. TCR cDNA was synthesized by 5'RACE template switching, through which a universal primer site and unique molecular identifiers were introduced. cDNA synthesis was primed from both the TCR alpha and TCR beta constant segments. Libraries were amplified in two PCR steps, with sample barcodes and sequencing adapters added in the second step. Libraries were sequenced on Illumina HiSeq 2500 (2x100 bp) or NovaSeq (2x150 bp). The original methods were these. Reads were demultiplexed and collapsed into UMI consensus sequences with MIGEC, and V(D)J alignment was performed with MiXCR. Vaccine-responding clonotypes were defined with edgeR using replicate PBMC samples, requiring FDR below 0.01 and a log2 fold change above 5 up to day 15. Bulk clonotypes were assigned CD4 or CD8 identity according to which sequenced CD4 or CD8 repertoire held them at higher abundance. NS4B-specific clonotypes were defined as those at least 10-fold enriched in dextramer-positive over dextramer-negative fractions; CD4-biased clonotypes were excluded. Through fastp at Q25 and MiXCR, TCRdb rebuilt clones from the public reads, retaining in-frame beta chains. Under each unique CDR3 protein, matching rows form one entry showing the most common genes and DNA. The V and J calls here are based on TCRdb, not the publication. For this sample there are 80,000 to 100,000 distinct CDR3 sequences; approximately 9% appear just once. The leading ten clones occupy about 15% of the sample.

This entry comes from a study of T cells after yellow fever vaccination (dated by TCRdb to the late 2010s). Notes on the research overall: Libraries from fractions with low cell numbers were prepared with the SMART-Seq v4 Ultra Low Input RNA kit. Two healthy male donors, one aged 18 to 30 and one aged 30 to 40 years, made up the cohort. To follow T-cell clones before and after both primary and booster YFV17D yellow fever vaccination, bulk TCR alpha and beta repertoires underwent longitudinal sequencing. Blood was collected at multiple timepoints before and after primary and secondary immunization, and bulk PBMC replicates and cell subsets were isolated.

What this sample's treatment or condition label stands for: live attenuated yellow fever vaccine strain. A standard Ficoll-Paque protocol was used to isolate PBMCs from peripheral blood. With anti-CD3 and anti-CD8 staining plus a dextramer loaded with the yellow fever NS4B epitope peptide, the researchers sorted epitope-specific CD8 T cells. TriZol was used to extract RNA from bulk PBMCs, CD4 and CD8 fractions, and dextramer-positive and dextramer-negative fractions. Points the paper makes about the study in general: The study included only a couple of donors, which limits how far the findings can be generalized. Most clones expanded after primary vaccination were re-detected after the booster (almost 97% of CD4 and approximately 89% of CD8), suggesting broad memory maintenance. A small fraction of clonotypes showed up in both the CD4 and CD8 compartments, probably as a result of convergent recombination. Compared with the primary T-cell response, the secondary T-cell response was faster but weaker, reaching its peak on day 5 rather than on day 15. Computational filtering was needed because FACS-sorted repertoires could contain abundant contaminating clonotypes from the bulk population.

The TCR sequence derives from a man younger than 30 who received the YFV17D yellow fever vaccine. Material: CD8+ T cells not binding an NS4B(214-222) dextramer, sorted from PBMCs, obtained more than 14 days after the first yellow fever vaccination. The cell subset or site label here, explained by the study, means: NS4B epitope dextramer-negative CD8 T cells. Recombination linked TRBV29-1 to TRBJ1-2; the D gene is unclear. The CDR3 is CSAQSKPYGYTF. The DNA sequence is TGCAGCGCTCAATCTAAACCCTATGGCTACACCTTC.